Listed below are T cell receptor beta chains from one sample, sequenced in a study of vaccination and CD4 T cells after COVID-19. Their antigens are not known. A single record per CDR3 protein comes from TCRdb applying MiXCR to the PCR reads. Of some 8,300 distinct CDR3 sequences in the sample, 60% to 75% were seen once. The sequenced material came from CD4+ T cells from blood, cultured in vitro. The receptor set was obtained from a human donor who had recovered from COVID-19. The CDR3 runs from the conserved cysteine through the conserved F or W. A D gene is named only where the DNA matches it firmly. Clone size is stated in some rows and not others, as once, few, many or a class when expanded.

j_call clone_size d_call v_call cdr3_aa cdr3_nt
TRBJ1-2 NA TRBD1 TRBV6-5 CASSYPRDRGSGGYTF TGTGCCAGCAGCTACCCCCGGGACAGGGGTTCGGGTGGCTACACCTTC
TRBJ1-5 NA NA TRBV28 CASSPLLGAQPQHF TGTGCCAGCAGTCCCCTTCTGGGGGCCCAGCCCCAGCATTTT
TRBJ1-1 NA TRBD1 TRBV7-8 CASSTRQGLAFF TGTGCCAGCAGCACCCGACAGGGGTTAGCTTTCTTT
TRBJ1-6 NA NA TRBV28 CASSFSGTGYNSPLHF TGTGCCAGCAGTTTTTCGGGGACGGGATATAATTCACCCCTCCACTTT
TRBJ1-2 NA NA TRBV7-2 CASSRERGACTF TGTGCCAGCAGCCGGGAGCGGGGGGCCTGCACCTTC
TRBJ2-3 NA TRBD2 TRBV20-1 CSATRLAGVQTDTQYF TGCAGTGCAACCCGACTAGCGGGGGTTCAAACAGATACGCAGTATTTT
TRBJ1-6 NA TRBD1 TRBV27 CASTPGQGYGSPLHF TGTGCCAGCACCCCAGGACAGGGGTACGGTTCACCCCTCCACTTT
TRBJ1-2 NA TRBD1 TRBV7-2 CASSLAPGTVYGYTF TGTGCCAGCAGCTTAGCCCCCGGGACAGTCTATGGCTACACCTTC
TRBJ2-7 NA NA TRBV7-3 CASATGTYYEQYF TGTGCCAGTGCAACCGGGACCTACTACGAGCAGTACTTC
TRBJ2-3 NA NA TRBV6-2/TRBV6-3 CASRSRSVYTDTQYF TGTGCCAGCAGGAGCAGGTCCGTATACACAGATACGCAGTATTTT
TRBJ1-2 NA NA TRBV20-1 CSARNSNYGYTF TGCAGTGCTCGAAATTCTAACTATGGCTACACCTTC
TRBJ1-2 NA NA TRBV2 CASSEGAEGYTF TGTGCCAGCAGTGAGGGGGCTGAGGGCTACACCTTC
TRBJ1-2 once NA TRBV7-3 CASSLGRGLGYGYTF TGTGCCAGCAGCTTAGGGCGGGGGCTGGGCTATGGCTACACCTTC
TRBJ1-1 once NA TRBV5-1 CASSLVGIMNTEAFF TGCGCCAGCAGCTTGGTGGGGATAATGAACACTGAAGCTTTCTTT
TRBJ1-6 few NA TRBV6-5 CASSLGHNSPLHF TGTGCCAGCAGTTTGGGGCATAATTCACCCCTCCACTTT
TRBJ2-7 NA NA TRBV7-2 CASSSWGEQYF TGTGCCAGCAGCTCCTGGGGGGAGCAGTACTTC
TRBJ1-5 NA NA TRBV6-1 CASRSRGGESNQPQHF TGTGCCAGCAGATCCCGGGGGGGGGAGAGCAATCAGCCCCAGCATTTT
TRBJ2-1 NA TRBD2 TRBV7-2 CASSLIGAGVSYNEQFF TGTGCCAGCAGCTTAATTGGGGCGGGGGTCTCCTACAATGAGCAGTTCTTC
TRBJ2-2 once NA TRBV6-1 CASAEGIADTGELFF TGTGCCAGCGCTGAGGGGATCGCGGACACCGGGGAGCTGTTTTTT
TRBJ2-3 NA TRBD1 TRBV6-1 CASSDQGAVGTDTQYF TGTGCCAGCAGTGATCAGGGGGCCGTCGGGACAGATACGCAGTATTTT
TRBJ1-2 NA TRBD1 TRBV10-3 CASTQQGWRGYTF TGTGCCAGCACCCAACAGGGGTGGCGAGGCTACACCTTC
TRBJ2-1 NA TRBD2 TRBV6-2/TRBV6-3 CASSPRLPGGNEQFF TGTGCCAGCAGTCCACGACTACCGGGGGGAAATGAGCAGTTCTTC
TRBJ2-5 few NA TRBV25-1 CASSEIGRTETQYF TGTGCCAGCAGTGAAATCGGCAGGACGGAGACCCAGTACTTC
TRBJ2-2 NA NA TRBV10-1 CASGLNTGELFF TGCGCCAGCGGACTGAACACCGGGGAGCTGTTTTTT
TRBJ1-5 few NA TRBV7-7 CASSAGRDQPQHF TGTGCCAGCAGCGCCGGTCGGGATCAGCCCCAGCATTTT
TRBJ2-1 NA NA TRBV7-2 CASSLSGATYNEQFF TGTGCCAGCAGCTTATCAGGGGCAACCTACAATGAGCAGTTCTTC
TRBJ2-7 NA NA TRBV7-2 CASSFKPAGRKNEQYF TGTGCCAGCAGCTTCAAACCGGCGGGCAGGAAGAACGAGCAGTACTTC
TRBJ1-2 NA NA TRBV6-1 CASSPTPFGGYTF TGTGCCAGCAGCCCCACACCCTTCGGAGGCTACACCTTC
TRBJ1-4 once NA TRBV2 CASGRNRDEKLFF TGTGCCAGCGGGAGGAACAGGGATGAAAAACTGTTTTTT
TRBJ1-2 few NA TRBV19 CASSIARTYGYTF TGTGCCAGTAGTATTGCCAGAACCTATGGCTACACCTTC
TRBJ1-6 few NA TRBV27 CASSLSSRVGNSPLHF TGTGCCAGCAGTTTATCGAGCCGGGTGGGTAATTCACCCCTCCACTTT
TRBJ2-1 NA NA TRBV2 CASARASYNEQFF TGTGCCAGCGCCCGGGCCTCCTACAATGAGCAGTTCTTC
TRBJ2-1 NA TRBD1 TRBV24-1 CATSDSGQGANEQFF TGTGCCACCAGTGATTCCGGACAGGGGGCGAATGAGCAGTTCTTC
TRBJ1-2 NA TRBD1 TRBV10-3 CAISEGQVAGYTF TGTGCCATCAGTGAGGGACAGGTCGCGGGCTACACCTTC
TRBJ1-1 NA NA TRBV7-2 CASRLNLDTEAFF TGTGCCAGCAGGTTGAATTTGGACACTGAAGCTTTCTTT
TRBJ1-2 NA NA TRBV27 CASSPRGRGYGYTF TGTGCCAGCAGTCCCCGTGGGAGGGGCTATGGCTACACCTTC
TRBJ1-2 NA TRBD1 TRBV6-1 CAIRQGANYGYTF TGTGCCATCCGACAGGGGGCAAACTATGGCTACACCTTC
TRBJ2-7 NA NA TRBV2 CASRPGAFSYEQYF TGTGCCAGCAGGCCGGGGGCCTTCTCCTACGAGCAGTACTTC
TRBJ2-7 NA TRBD1 TRBV28 CASRSQGAYEQYF TGTGCCAGCAGATCCCAGGGGGCCTACGAGCAGTACTTC
TRBJ1-2 NA NA TRBV14 CASTPAGSGSYGYTF TGTGCCAGCACCCCCGCAGGGAGTGGGAGCTATGGCTACACCTTC
TRBJ1-2 NA NA TRBV4-3 CASSQDSTGSGYTF TGCGCCAGCAGCCAAGATTCAACAGGCAGTGGCTACACCTTC
TRBJ1-1 few NA TRBV7-9 CASSLRPDLMNTEAFF TGTGCCAGCAGCTTGCGCCCGGATCTGATGAACACTGAAGCTTTCTTT
TRBJ1-2 few TRBD1 TRBV24-1 CATSDFTGAGYTF TGTGCCACCAGTGATTTTACAGGGGCTGGCTACACCTTC
TRBJ1-1 once NA TRBV28 CASSLAGTANTEAFF TGTGCCAGCAGTTTGGCTGGAACAGCGAACACTGAAGCTTTCTTT
TRBJ1-3 NA NA TRBV7-2 CASSLAGANTIYF TGTGCCAGCAGCTTAGCGGGGGCGAACACCATATATTTT